Presented here are 5 T cell receptor beta chains from one specimen sequenced in a study of T cells in Graves' hyperthyroidism and ophthalmopathy. TCR beta CDR3 region amplification was performed from RNA transcripts. Initially, a first-round RT-PCR of the TCR CDR3 employed the HTBI primer set. TCRdb re-analysed the multiplex PCR reads in MiXCR, keeping a single row per CDR3 protein. The sample carries roughly 420,000 distinct CDR3 sequences, around 16% recorded once. The sequenced sample consisted of blood. All receptors derive from a woman between 18 and 30 years old with Graves' hyperthyroidism.

This clonotype was counted at least ten times. The rearrangement joins TRBV7-8 to TRBJ2-5; 8 bases match TRBD1. The CDR3 totals 16 residues. With V trimmed by 5 bases and J by 2 bases, 10 bases remained unmatched. CDR1 is SGHVS, CDR2 FQNEAQ, per germline. The CDR3 reads CASSLPRQGRQETQYF. The CDR3 DNA is TGTGCCAGCAGCCTACCACGACAGGGGCGACAAGAGACCCAGTACTTC.

This clonotype has a count of ten or more. The J gene is TRBJ2-1, the V gene TRBV3-1, with 8 bases that match TRBD1. The germline CDR1 and CDR2 sequences are LGHDT and YNNKEL (reference sequence). This CDR3 has 21 residues. The V gene end was trimmed by 3 bases and the J gene end by 1 base; junction bases not matched to a gene: 20. CDR3 in amino acids: CASSHYTQGQATKGSYNEQFF. In DNA form, the CDR3 reads TGTGCCAGCAGCCACTACACACAGGGACAGGCGACGAAGGGGTCCTACAATGAGCAGTTCTTC.

In this sample, this clonotype turned up a few times. This rearrangement joins TRBV28 to TRBJ1-1; D is possibly TRBD1 (6 bases). The germline V and J ends were trimmed by 5 bases and 9 bases, with 13 bases remaining between them. This CDR3 is 12 amino acids long. Per the germline V gene, CDR1 is MDHEN and CDR2 is SYDVKM. The CDR3 protein is CASSLGGAKAFF. CDR3 DNA: TGTGCCAGCAGTCTAGGGGGGGCGAAAGCTTTCTTT.

In its sample, this clonotype was seen many times. The chain combines TRBV3-1 with TRBJ2-7; 8 bases match TRBD2. The junction had 8 bases not matched to a gene; V was cut back by 3 bases and J by 4 bases. Per the germline V gene, CDR1 is LGHDT and CDR2 is YNNKEL (reference sequence). The length of the CDR3 is 15 residues. CDR3 nucleotides: TGTGCCAGCAGCCATTCAGCGGGAGTTCAATACGAGCAGTACTTC. As protein: CASSHSAGVQYEQYF.

At least ten counts were recorded for this clonotype. The chain recombines TRBV18 with TRBJ2-5; D remains unclear. Trimming stripped 3 bases from V and 4 bases from J, with 9 bases between. The CDR3 consists of 13 residues. Looked up from germline, CDR1 is KGHSH and CDR2 is LQKENI. DNA of the CDR3: TGTGCCAGCTCACCCGTTTTCGGAGAGACCCAGTACTTC. Residues: CASSPVFGETQYF.